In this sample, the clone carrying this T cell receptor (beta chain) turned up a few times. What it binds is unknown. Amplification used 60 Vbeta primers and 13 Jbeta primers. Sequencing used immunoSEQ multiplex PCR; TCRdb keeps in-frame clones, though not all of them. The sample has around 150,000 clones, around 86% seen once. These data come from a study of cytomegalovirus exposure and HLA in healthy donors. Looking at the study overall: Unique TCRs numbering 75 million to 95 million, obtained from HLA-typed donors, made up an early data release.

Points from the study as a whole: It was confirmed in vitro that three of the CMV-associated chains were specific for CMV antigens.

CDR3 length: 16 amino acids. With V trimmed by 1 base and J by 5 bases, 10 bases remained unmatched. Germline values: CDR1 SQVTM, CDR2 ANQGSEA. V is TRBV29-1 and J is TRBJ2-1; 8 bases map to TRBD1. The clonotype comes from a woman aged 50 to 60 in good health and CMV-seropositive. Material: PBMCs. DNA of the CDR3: TGCAGCGTTGAAGGGGTAGGACAGGGTCAAAACAATGAGCAGTTCTTC. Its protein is CSVEGVGQGQNNEQFF.